The 20 T cell receptor beta chains listed next were all sequenced from one sample in a study of patients and donors after allogeneic stem cell transplantation. MiXCR was run by TCRdb on the RT-PCR reads, yielding one entry per CDR3 protein. This sample has hundreds of thousands of distinct CDR3 sequences; 15% to 20% occur once, and the top ten carry just over 7%. The sequencing sample was made of blood, either unsorted or a sorted T cell fraction (not recorded which). The receptors come from a human donor who was either an allogeneic HSCT recipient or a stem cell or donor lymphocyte infusion donor (not recorded which). It is not recorded whose cells these are; they may come from a transplant donor.

This chain joins TRBV30 and TRBJ2-7; D is possibly TRBD1 (6 bases). This CDR3 region has 12 residues. The germline CDR1 and CDR2 sequences are GTSNPN and SVGIG (reference sequence). The V end was cut by 4 bases, the J end by 6 bases, with 13 bases between. The CDR3 nucleotides are TGTGCCTGGAATCGAGGGGGAATCGAGCAGTACTTC. Protein sequence: CAWNRGGIEQYF.

This clonotype was seen a handful of times. The rearrangement links TRBV28 to TRBJ2-6, with 11 bases that match TRBD1. The CDR3 loop spans 19 amino acids. The trim removed 5 bases at V and 2 bases at J, leaving 11 bases unmatched. Germline CDR1 is MDHEN and CDR2 is SYDVKM. CDR3 sequence: CASSPSGQGGFTGANVLTF. The CDR3 DNA reads as TGTGCCAGCAGTCCCTCGGGACAGGGGGGATTTACTGGGGCCAACGTCCTGACTTTC.

As regards this clonotype: A much larger clone lies one base from this, so it may be a read error. The chain employs TRBV12-3 or TRBV12-4 and TRBJ1-4, with unresolved D. The CDR3 has 15 residues. This CDR3 is CVSSPSLSVGEKLFF. The CDR3 bases are TGTGTCAGCAGTCCCTCTTTGTCAGTGGGGGAAAAACTGTTTTTT.

The chain couples TRBV5-1 to TRBJ2-7; TRBD2 aligns across 8 bases. CDR1 is SGHRS and CDR2 is YFSETQ in the germline V gene. The CDR3 runs 14 residues. The J segment lost 3 bases and the V segment lost 2 bases, leaving 4 bases of the junction unmatched. CDR3 sequence reads: CASSFFGTSYEQYF. The CDR3 DNA follows: TGCGCCAGCAGCTTTTTCGGGACTAGCTACGAGCAGTACTTC.

The J gene is TRBJ2-5, the V gene TRBV2, with TRBD1 matching 8 bases. The trim removed 5 bases at V and 4 bases at J, leaving 12 bases unmatched. CDR1 is SNHLY, CDR2 FYNNEI, per germline. The CDR3 extends over 16 amino acids. CDR3 sequence reads: CASSPIDRGGGETQYF. In nucleotides, the CDR3 is TGTGCCAGCAGTCCAATCGACAGGGGAGGTGGAGAGACCCAGTACTTC.

In its sample, this clonotype was seen a few times. V gene TRBV20-1 combines with J gene TRBJ2-1; 13 bases line up with TRBD2. V lost 5 bases to trimming and J lost 5 bases; unmatched junction nucleotides: 6. From germline, CDR1 is DFQATT and CDR2 SNEGSKA (reference sequence). This CDR3 is 15 amino acids long. CDR3 DNA: TGCAGTGCTCGGACTAGCGGGAGTTGGCACAATGAGCAGTTCTTC. Protein sequence: CSARTSGSWHNEQFF.

The chain couples TRBV5-4 to TRBJ1-2; TRBD1 is a possible D gene (6 bases). CDR1 and CDR2 from the germline V gene are SGHNT and YYREEE (reference sequence). This CDR3 has 12 amino acids. Trimming stripped 4 bases from V and 4 bases from J, with 8 bases between. CDR3 DNA sequence: TGTGCCAGCAGCGCGGACAGCTATGGCTACACCTTC. This translates into CASSADSYGYTF.

This clonotype was detected only a few times. V gene TRBV27 combines with J gene TRBJ2-7; 14 bases map to TRBD2. The CDR3 spans 17 residues. After removal of 7 bases from V and 0 bases from J, the junction contained 8 bases not matched to a gene. The germline gives CDR1 MNHEY, CDR2 SMNVEV (reference sequence). The CDR3 here is CASTRTSGGLSSYEQYF. CDR3 sequence (DNA): TGTGCCAGCACCCGGACTAGCGGGGGGCTAAGCTCCTACGAGCAGTACTTC.

The chain employs TRBV5-5 and TRBJ2-4; D perhaps matches TRBD1 (6 bases). CDR1 is SGHKS, CDR2 YYEKEE, per germline (reference sequence). The CDR3 is made up of 16 amino acids. V lost 0 bases and J 8 bases, leaving 18 bases between the germline ends. The CDR3 region is CASSLETRGRGDIQYF. The CDR3 nucleotides read TGTGCCAGCAGCTTGGAGACGCGAGGCAGGGGTGACATTCAGTACTTC.

The V call is TRBV3-1, the J call TRBJ1-2; the match to TRBD1 covers 8 bases. The germline V gene has CDR1 LGHDT and CDR2 YNNKEL (reference sequence). The CDR3 extends over 19 amino acids. V gave up 0 bases and J gave up 2 bases; unmatched junction bases: 14. The CDR3 reads CASSQDNWDRTTKNYGYTF. The DNA for the CDR3 is TGTGCCAGCAGCCAAGATAATTGGGACAGGACTACAAAAAACTATGGCTACACCTTC.

A few counts support this clonotype. The rearrangement joins TRBV20-1 to TRBJ1-2; D is possibly TRBD1 (6 bases). CDR1 is DFQATT and CDR2 is SNEGSKA in the germline V gene (reference sequence). CDR3 size: 13 residues. The germline V and J ends were trimmed by 8 bases and 0 bases, with 13 bases remaining between them. The CDR3 reads CSHTGRANYGYTF. CDR3 DNA: TGCAGTCATACAGGGAGAGCTAACTATGGCTACACCTTC.

CDR3 DNA: TGCAGTGCTAACAGACTAGCGGGACTCTACAATGAGCAGTTCTTC. Protein product: CSANRLAGLYNEQFF. The chain links TRBV20-1 to TRBJ2-1; 11 bases match TRBD2. Germline V gene sequence: CDR1 DFQATT, CDR2 SNEGSKA (reference sequence). This CDR3 is 15 amino acids long. With 4 bases clipped from V and 3 bases from J, the junction kept 5 bases outside the gene matches.

V and J are TRBV5-6 and TRBJ2-7; 9 nucleotides match TRBD2. This CDR3 comprises 15 residues. Germline trimming cut 4 bases from V and 4 bases from J; bases unmatched to any gene: 9. Germline loops: CDR1 SGHDT, CDR2 YYEEEE. DNA for the CDR3: TGTGCCAGCAGCCGAATCAAGCGGGGGGCTTACGAGCAGTACTTC. Translation: CASSRIKRGAYEQYF. Full variable domain (rest looked up from reference TRBV5-6 and TRBJ2-7): DAGVTQSPTHLIKTRGQQVTLRCSPKSGHDTVSWYQQALGQGPQFIFQYYEEEERQRGNFPDRFSGHQFPNYSSELNVNALLLGDSALYLCASSRIKRGAYEQYFGPGTRLTVT.

At least ten counts were recorded for this clonotype. V is TRBV10-3 and J is TRBJ2-3, with unresolved D. The CDR3 extends over 13 amino acids. The V end was cut by 6 bases, the J end by 0 bases, with 7 bases between. CDR1 ENHRY and CDR2 SYGVKD come from the germline V gene. The CDR3 sequence is CAISTTSTDTQYF. For the CDR3, the DNA is TGTGCCATCAGCACGACCAGCACAGATACGCAGTATTTT.

This clonotype was detected ten times or more. The chain carries TRBV5-1 and TRBJ2-7, with 7 positions matching TRBD1. V dropped 0 bases and J dropped 3; count of bases not matched to a gene: 6. CDR3 size: 15 residues. Germline loops: CDR1 SGHRS, CDR2 YFSETQ. For the CDR3, the DNA is TGCGCCAGCAGCTTGGGCCCGGGACAGCACTACGAGCAGTACTTC. Protein: CASSLGPGQHYEQYF.

This clonotype turned up a few times. The chain couples TRBV7-9 to TRBJ2-1; 7 bases match TRBD1. V was clipped by 5 bases and J by 5 bases; unmatched bases: 12. CDR1 SEHNR and CDR2 FQNEAQ come from the germline V gene (reference sequence). The CDR3 loop spans 16 amino acids. This CDR3 is CASSRLLRDRDNEQFF. Written as DNA, the CDR3 is TGTGCCAGCAGCCGCCTCCTCCGGGACAGAGACAATGAGCAGTTCTTC. Filled out from reference TRBV7-9 and TRBJ2-1, the complete variable domain reads DTGVSQNPRHKITKRGQNVTFRCDPISEHNRLYWYRQTLGQGPEFLTYFQNEAQLEKSRLLSDRFSAERPKGSFSTLEIQRTEQGDSAMYLCASSRLLRDRDNEQFFGPGTRLTVL.

CDR3 sequence reads: CASSEFGQGMVDGYGYTF. The CDR3 DNA is TGTGCCAGCAGTGAATTCGGGCAGGGCATGGTGGACGGCTATGGCTACACCTTC. This sequence joins TRBV25-1 and TRBJ1-2; tentative D call: TRBD1 (5 bases). The CDR3 runs to 18 residues. Germline V gives CDR1 MGHDK, CDR2 SYGVNS. The ends were cut back, 1 base at V and 4 bases at J, with 22 bases in the middle.

This clonotype was picked up a small number of times. The V call is TRBV9, the J call TRBJ1-1; D perhaps matches TRBD1 (5 bases). Trimming took 0 bases from V and 1 from J, leaving 13 bases between them. Germline values: CDR1 SGDLS, CDR2 YYNGEE. The CDR3 covers 16 residues. Written as DNA, the CDR3 is TGTGCCAGCAGCGTAGGCCTCCAGGGCCCGAACACTGAAGCTTTCTTT. Protein: CASSVGLQGPNTEAFF.

The CDR3 sequence is CASSLPFTGELFF. CDR3 nucleotide sequence: TGTGCCAGCAGCTTACCGTTCACCGGGGAGCTGTTTTTT. The genes are TRBV7-3 and TRBJ2-2; no reliable D call. V shed 2 bases and J shed 4 bases, with 5 bases lying between them. The germline V gene encodes CDR1 SGHTA and CDR2 FQGTGA. This CDR3 is 13 amino acids long. The variable domain in full, completed from reference TRBV7-3 and TRBJ2-2, reads GAGVSQTPSNKVTEKGKYVELRCDPISGHTALYWYRQSLGQGPEFLIYFQGTGAADDSGLPNDRFFAVRPEGSVSTLKIQRTERGDSAVYLCASSLPFTGELFFGEGSRLTVL.

The V gene is TRBV24-1, the J gene TRBJ2-1; 11 bases fit TRBD1. After removal of 3 bases from V and 15 bases from J, the junction contained 6 bases not matched to a gene. Germline assignment: CDR1 KGHDR and CDR2 SFDVKD. The CDR3 contains 13 residues. DNA for the CDR3: TGTGCCACCAGTGATCTCCCGGGACAGGGGGTGTTCTTC. This sequence encodes CATSDLPGQGVFF.